Following are 9 T cell receptor beta chains from one sample sequenced in a study of cytomegalovirus exposure and HLA in healthy donors. 60 Vbeta and 13 Jbeta primers were used in PCR. Some clones are missing from TCRdb's copy, which holds only in-frame ones; the method was immunoSEQ multiplex PCR. The sample has some 120,000 clones, less than 80% seen once. Sequenced input: PBMCs. The receptors here all came from a woman between 50 and 59 years old in good health and CMV-seronegative.

This chain links TRBV7-8 with TRBJ2-3, with unresolved D. The length of the CDR3 is 14 residues. Trimming took 5 bases from V and 4 from J, leaving 13 bases between them. CDR1 and CDR2 from the germline V gene are SGHVS and FQNEAQ. The CDR3, as DNA: TGTGCCAGCAGCGCTTTCCTAAGCGCAGATACGCAGTATTTT. Amino acids: CASSAFLSADTQYF. Drawing the rest from reference TRBV7-8 and TRBJ2-3, the complete variable domain is GAGVSQSPRYKVAKRGQDVALRCDPISGHVSLFWYQQALGQGPEFLTYFQNEAQLDKSGLPSDRFFAERPEGSVSTLKIQRTQQEDSAVYLCASSAFLSADTQYFGPGTRLTVL.

This rearrangement joins TRBV4-1 to TRBJ2-3, with 8 bases identical to TRBD1. V lost 0 bases and J lost 4; bases outside the gene matches: 3. The CDR3 runs 15 residues. Germline lookup yields CDR1 MGHRA and CDR2 YSYEKL. CDR3 loop: CASSQETGVADTQYF. CDR3 bases: TGCGCCAGCAGCCAAGAGACAGGGGTCGCAGATACGCAGTATTTT.

The chain has TRBV20-1 and TRBJ2-1; D ambiguous. The CDR3 is 11 amino acids. Germline V gene lookup returns CDR1 DFQATT and CDR2 SNEGSKA (reference sequence). V lost 5 bases and J 4 bases, leaving 6 bases between the germline ends. Written as DNA, the CDR3 is TGCAGTGCTTCGACTTACAATGAGCAGTTCTTC. This gives the protein CSASTYNEQFF.

In its sample, this clone was seen a few times. This rearrangement joins TRBV5-5 to TRBJ2-2; D is perhaps TRBD2 (5 bases). Per the germline V gene, CDR1 is SGHKS and CDR2 is YYEKEE (reference sequence). This CDR3 is built from 14 residues. The V gene lost 4 bases and the J gene lost 0 bases, with 7 bases spanning the gap. The CDR3 nucleotides read TGTGCCAGCAGCCGGACTGCGAACACCGGGGAGCTGTTTTTT. Translated, it gives CASSRTANTGELFF.

For this clone: At one end the junction does not follow the germline gene, possibly because of a read error. The chain uses TRBV9 and TRBJ2-5; D is perhaps TRBD2 (6 bases). Germline CDR1 and CDR2: SGDLS and YYNGEE. The CDR3 is 14 amino acids. CDR3: CASSPILWEEIQYF. DNA for the CDR3: TGTGCCAGCAGCCCAATATTGTGGGAGGAGATCCAGTACTTC.

The chain recombines TRBV5-1 with TRBJ2-1; 12 nucleotides agree with TRBD2. With V trimmed by 4 bases and J by 4 bases, 12 bases remained unmatched. Germline V gene lookup returns CDR1 SGHRS and CDR2 YFSETQ. This CDR3 region has 18 residues. The CDR3 here is CASSRTLAGGPSYNEQFF. CDR3 DNA: TGCGCCAGCAGCAGGACCCTAGCGGGAGGGCCATCGTACAATGAGCAGTTCTTC.

The rearrangement links TRBV19 to TRBJ2-1; TRBD1 might be the D (6 bases). Germline V gene sequence: CDR1 LNHDA, CDR2 SQIVND (reference sequence). This CDR3 is 14 amino acids long. Deletions cut 5 bases from V and 7 bases from J, with 15 bases between. The CDR3 loop reads CASSSRQARNEQFF. The DNA for the CDR3 is TGTGCCAGTAGTTCGCGACAGGCCCGGAATGAGCAGTTCTTC.

The rearrangement links TRBV28 to TRBJ2-1, with TRBD1 matching 7 bases. CDR3 length: 15 residues. The ends lost 4 bases at V and 8 bases at J; junction bases unmatched: 11. Germline-derived CDR1 and CDR2 are MDHEN and SYDVKM. Here the CDR3 DNA reads TGTGCCAGCAGTTCACCACCAGGGGGTCGCGATGAGCAGTTCTTC. It specifies CASSSPPGGRDEQFF.

The V and J genes are TRBV6-5 and TRBJ2-5; D might be TRBD1 (8 bases). Germline CDR1 is MNHEY and CDR2 is SVGAGI. Trimming removed 2 bases from V and 4 bases from J, with 14 bases in between. The CDR3 runs 15 residues. This chain's CDR3 is CASSYRTGRAETQYF. The CDR3 DNA is TGTGCCAGCAGTTACCGGACAGGGAGGGCAGAGACCCAGTACTTC.